This T cell receptor beta chain derives from a study of Graves' ophthalmopathy and Graves' hyperthyroidism. Overall study results and limits: Blood also carried most expanded thyroid clonotypes exceeding 0.001 frequency. Using a 13-signature model, the authors split ophthalmopathy from stable hyperthyroidism, with roughly 90% sensitivity and approximately 80% specificity. This model predicted ophthalmopathy progression (sensitivity 65% to 71%, specificity 72.22%).

The authors amplified TCR beta CDR3 regions from RNA transcripts. First-round RT-PCR employed HTBI primers, with a second-round multiplex PCR after it. MiXCR was run by TCRdb on the multiplex PCR reads, yielding one entry per CDR3 protein. The table records hundreds of thousands of distinct CDR3 sequences, roughly 21% of them present only once. This clonotype was seen at least ten times. Its antigen remains unidentified. The CDR3 runs 14 residues. The V gene lost 1 base and the J gene lost 10 bases, with 17 bases spanning the gap. In germline, CDR1 is SGHNT, CDR2 YYREEE (reference sequence). Sample: peripheral blood. The clonotype originates from a woman aged 18-29 years with stable Graves' hyperthyroidism. The gene calls are TRBV5-4 and TRBJ1-2; a weak D match, TRBD1 (6 bases). As DNA, the CDR3 is TGTGCCAGCAGCTTGATCCAGGGGCAACGGGACTACACCTTC. The encoded protein is CASSLIQGQRDYTF.